This entry describes one T cell receptor beta chain. The data were obtained in a study of T cell changes during pregnancy in multiple sclerosis. Only in-frame clones appear in the TCRdb table, and some are missing; sequencing was by immunoSEQ multiplex PCR. This sample yields about 54,000 clones, of which approximately 90% are seen a single time; over 0.5% belongs to the top ten. Germline CDR1 is SGHTA and CDR2 is FQGTGA. The length of the CDR3 is 16 residues. Trimming removed 2 bases at V and 2 bases at J, with 15 bases between. The source material was CD4+ T cells from peripheral blood mononuclear cells, sampled in the first trimester of pregnancy. The receptor comes from a female donor with multiple sclerosis, enrolled in a pregnancy study. The chain has TRBV7-3 and TRBJ2-5; perhaps TRBD2 as D (7 bases). The CDR3 loop is CASSLGLGGPQETQYF. CDR3 coding DNA: TGTGCCAGCAGCTTAGGGCTGGGGGGGCCACAAGAGACCCAGTACTTC.